This TCR beta chain was identified during a study of T cells after posttransplantation cyclophosphamide. This CDR3 comprises 13 residues. V trimming: 8 bases; J trimming: 5 bases; junction bases outside the gene matches: 4. Germline V gene sequence: CDR1 SNHLY, CDR2 FYNNEI. Only in-frame clones appear in the TCRdb table, and some are missing; sequencing was by immunoSEQ multiplex PCR. The sample includes more than 20,000 clones, around 73% of them seen just once. In regard to this clone: The antigen is not known.

Peripheral blood was collected from the related graft donor on the marrow donation day. Study conclusions and caveats: After PTCy, TRB diversity resembled that of CNI/methotrexate controls. TRB overlap between skin or GI tissue T cells and blood was limited.

The chain carries TRBV2 and TRBJ1-2, with 11 bases aligning to TRBD1. The receptor comes from a woman aged 55 to 70 in good health, CMV-negative, and a related stem cell transplant donor. The sequencing input was memory CD4+ T cells sorted from PBMCs. CDR3: CASGQGAEYGYTF. CDR3 sequence (DNA): TGTGCCAGCGGACAGGGGGCAGAATATGGCTACACCTTC.